The clone carrying this T cell receptor beta chain has a handful of counts. Its specificity is unknown. This specimen belongs to a study of T cells in Graves' hyperthyroidism and ophthalmopathy. CDR1 is SGHRS and CDR2 is YFSETQ in the germline V gene. The CDR3 is 12 residues long. V was clipped by 9 bases and J by 4 bases, with 14 bases between them. Study-level findings and limits: A median around six months before onset, the model predicted ophthalmopathy. In simple terms, a model built on 13 V-J features told ophthalmopathy apart from stable hyperthyroidism. The majority of expanded thyroid clonotypes above 0.001 also appeared in blood.

Based on clinical symptoms, serum thyroxine and TRAb, thyroid ultrasound and orbital computed tomography, diagnoses were reached. RNA transcripts gave rise to amplified TCR beta CDR3 regions. Primed by the HTBI set, a first-round RT-PCR was run on the TCR CDR3. MiXCR, run by TCRdb on the multiplex PCR reads, gives a single entry per CDR3 protein. The table records 450,000 to 700,000 distinct CDR3 sequences, 46% of them present only once. The receptor was derived from an adult woman with Graves' disease, either hyperthyroidism or ophthalmopathy (not recorded which). Sequencing was done on a sample of peripheral blood or thyroid tissue (not recorded which). The chain recombines TRBV5-1 with TRBJ2-7, with D hard to call. CDR3 residues: CATRRNDYEQYF. The DNA for the CDR3 is TGCGCCACCAGAAGAAACGATTACGAGCAGTACTTC. Complete variable domain (other parts from reference TRBV5-1 and TRBJ2-7): KAGVTQTPRYLIKTRGQQVTLSCSPISGHRSVSWYQQTPGQGLQFLFEYFSETQRNKGNFPGRFSGRQFSNSRSEMNVSTLELGDSALYLCATRRNDYEQYFGPGTRLTVT.